A single sample gave rise to the 22 T cell receptor beta chains below, sequenced in a study of blood T cell repertoires in COVID-19. Sequencing used immunoSEQ multiplex PCR; TCRdb keeps in-frame clones, though not all of them. The profile shows under 200,000 clones, about 87% of them singletons. Material: peripheral blood. These receptor sequences come from a young man with active or convalescent COVID-19.

The chain combines TRBV3-1 (or the pseudogene TRBV3-2) with TRBJ2-5; 7 bases agree with TRBD2. The V gene end was trimmed by 4 bases and the J gene end by 2 bases; junction bases not matched to a gene: 1. The CDR3 length is 13 residues. Germline loops: CDR1 LGHDT, CDR2 YNNKEL (reference sequence). The CDR3: CASSPGLQETQYF. CDR3 sequence (DNA): TGTGCCAGCAGCCCGGGACTACAAGAGACCCAGTACTTC.

This chain connects TRBV28 to TRBJ2-1; 8 nucleotides match TRBD1. This CDR3 has 15 residues. Trimming removed 3 bases from V and 7 bases from J; junction bases left unmatched: 8. CDR1 and CDR2 (germline): MDHEN, SYDVKM. The CDR3: CASSFPFRQGNEQFF. The CDR3 DNA sequence: TGTGCCAGCAGTTTCCCGTTTAGACAGGGGAATGAGCAGTTCTTC.

CDR3 residues: CASQTDFSGNTIYF. Written as DNA, the CDR3 is TGTGCCAGCCAAACGGACTTCTCTGGAAACACCATATATTTT. V and J are TRBV19 and TRBJ1-3; D not certain. Trimming stripped 9 bases from V and 0 bases from J, with 12 bases between. Germline CDR1 LNHDA, CDR2 SQIVND (reference sequence). The CDR3 is 14 residues long.

The chain is built from TRBV28 and TRBJ1-2; the D gene is possibly TRBD1 (6 bases). CDR1 is MDHEN, CDR2 SYDVKM, per germline. V lost 4 bases, J lost 0 bases, and 18 bases lay in between. CDR3 length: 17 amino acids. The CDR3 region is CASSYVKGTPSNYGYTF. The DNA of the CDR3 is TGTGCCAGCAGTTACGTCAAGGGGACACCTTCTAACTATGGCTACACCTTC.

The gene calls are TRBV27 and TRBJ2-1; 14 positions match TRBD2. This CDR3 is built from 17 residues. Germline CDR1 is MNHEY and CDR2 is SMNVEV (reference sequence). J gave up 4 bases and V 7 bases, and 9 bases lay outside the gene matches. The CDR3 DNA reads as TGTGCCAGCACCCTATCCTGGACTAGCGGGGGGTACAATGAGCAGTTCTTC. This translates into CASTLSWTSGGYNEQFF.

V usage is TRBV28 and J usage is TRBJ1-3; TRBD1 aligns across 11 bases. CDR1 MDHEN and CDR2 SYDVKM come from the germline V gene. This CDR3 comprises 19 residues. With V trimmed by 0 bases and J by 0 bases, 7 bases remained unmatched. CDR3 DNA: TGTGCCAGCAGTTTATGGGGACAGGGGGTCCCCTTCTCTGGAAACACCATATATTTT. Its protein is CASSLWGQGVPFSGNTIYF.

J is TRBJ2-5 and V is TRBV6-5; D gene unclear. The CDR3 consists of 11 residues. The germline V and J ends were trimmed by 6 bases and 1 base, with 3 bases remaining between them. Germline assignment: CDR1 MNHEY and CDR2 SVGAGI. CDR3 residues: CASRRQETQYF. CDR3 DNA: TGTGCCAGCAGGCGCCAAGAGACCCAGTACTTC.

The chain couples TRBV5-1 to TRBJ2-7, with D possibly TRBD2 on 6 matching bases. V was cut by 5 bases and J by 4 bases, with 16 bases left in between. The germline CDR1 and CDR2 sequences are SGHRS and YFSETQ. This CDR3 region has 14 residues. The CDR3 region has the DNA TGCGCCAGCAGTCTGGGGGGACTCTCTTACGAGCAGTACGTC. The encoded protein is CASSLGGLSYEQYV.

This rearrangement joins TRBV11-2 to TRBJ1-3; the match to TRBD1 covers 7 bases. The CDR3 loop spans 16 amino acids. Germline V gives CDR1 SGHAT, CDR2 FQNNGV. V shed 5 bases and J 0 bases; nucleotides not matched to a gene: 7. The CDR3, as DNA: TGTGCCAGCAGCCGGATACAGGGGAGCTCTGGAAACACCATATATTTT. Protein sequence: CASSRIQGSSGNTIYF.

The chain couples TRBV27 to TRBJ1-4; the D gene is possibly TRBD1 (5 bases). This CDR3 is built from 20 residues. Germline V gene sequence: CDR1 MNHEY, CDR2 SMNVEV (reference sequence). Deletions cut 4 bases from V and 0 bases from J, with 24 bases between. In DNA, the CDR3 is TGTGCCAGCAGTTATATCGTGTCGGGCGCAGGGCGAGCAACTAATGAAAAACTGTTTTTT. It codes for CASSYIVSGAGRATNEKLFF.

The rearrangement links TRBV6-6 to TRBJ1-1; TRBD1 is a possible D gene (5 bases). Germline V CDR1 and CDR2: MNHNY, SVGAGI (reference sequence). Trimming left V 7 bases short and J 8 bases short, with 14 bases between. This CDR3 is built from 12 residues. The CDR3 sequence is CASTETAQEAFF. Written as DNA, the CDR3 is TGTGCCAGCACGGAGACAGCACAAGAAGCTTTCTTT.

Concerning this clone: At the DNA level, this CDR3 is encoded by other sequences in the same sample as well. This chain joins TRBV11-2 and TRBJ2-7, with a weak D call TRBD1 (6 bases). In germline, CDR1 is SGHAT, CDR2 FQNNGV. V lost 0 bases and J lost 4, with 7 bases in between. CDR3 length: 13 residues. CDR3 protein: CASSLDRGYEQYV. In nucleotides, the CDR3 is TGTGCCAGCAGCTTAGACAGGGGTTACGAGCAGTACGTC.

This chain connects TRBV5-1 to TRBJ2-2; D perhaps matches TRBD1 (5 bases). Looked up from germline, CDR1 is SGHRS and CDR2 is YFSETQ. Trimming stripped 4 bases from V and 7 bases from J, with 14 bases between. The CDR3 runs to 14 residues. CDR3 DNA: TGCGCCAGCAGCGGACAAACGGGTGGCGGGGAGCTGTTTTTT. Translating gives CASSGQTGGGELFF.

This clone has only a few counts. This chain joins TRBV19 and TRBJ1-1, with a possible D match to TRBD1 (5 bases). Trimming removed 3 bases at V and 1 base at J, with 15 bases between. The CDR3 loop spans 16 amino acids. Germline V lookup: CDR1 LNHDA, CDR2 SQIVND (reference sequence). This CDR3 reads CASSIPSQVTNTEAFF. The CDR3 DNA reads TGTGCCAGTAGTATTCCCTCACAGGTTACGAACACTGAAGCTTTCTTT.

This chain joins TRBV28 and TRBJ2-1; 7 positions agree with TRBD1. Germline V gives CDR1 MDHEN, CDR2 SYDVKM. V gave up 8 bases and J gave up 2 bases; unmatched junction bases: 9. This CDR3 spans 15 amino acids. CDR3 amino acids: CASGTWTGPYNEQFF. CDR3 in DNA: TGTGCCAGCGGCACTTGGACAGGACCCTACAATGAGCAGTTCTTC.

The chain links TRBV4-3 to TRBJ1-2; 9 bases are a match to TRBD1. The V segment lost 2 bases and the J segment 3 bases; nucleotides outside the gene matches: 13. Germline assignment: CDR1 LGHNA and CDR2 YSLEER. This CDR3 has 18 residues. Written as DNA, the CDR3 is TGCGCCAGCAGCCAACAAACAGGGGGCAAGTCTGTAGACTATGGCTACACCTTC. This sequence encodes CASSQQTGGKSVDYGYTF.

This chain uses TRBV5-1 with TRBJ1-2; D is possibly TRBD1 (6 bases). The CDR3 is 16 residues long. Germline CDR1 is SGHRS and CDR2 is YFSETQ. The germline V and J ends were trimmed by 4 bases and 4 bases, with 20 bases remaining between them. The CDR3 loop is CASSAGQNPVVYGYTF. In DNA form, the CDR3 reads TGCGCCAGCAGCGCCGGACAGAATCCAGTGGTCTATGGCTACACCTTC.

The chain recombines TRBV20-1 with TRBJ2-7; D perhaps matches TRBD1 (5 bases). There are 14 residues in the CDR3. V gave up 3 bases and J gave up 5 bases, with 17 bases separating them. Germline CDR1 DFQATT, CDR2 SNEGSKA (reference sequence). The CDR3 DNA reads as TGCAGTGCTAGTGCGATGCAGGGCGGTCACGAGCAGTACGTC. Amino acids: CSASAMQGGHEQYV.

V usage is TRBV11-2 and J usage is TRBJ2-5, with 7 nucleotides matching TRBD2. CDR1 and CDR2 from the germline V gene are SGHAT and FQNNGV. The CDR3 extends over 14 amino acids. Trimming cost V 3 bases and J 6 bases; bases outside gene matches: 7. CDR3 bases: TGTGCCAGCAGCTTTGGCGGGGGTGGAAAGACCCAGTACTTC. Encoded protein: CASSFGGGGKTQYF. Full variable domain (outside the CDR3, taken from reference TRBV11-2 and TRBJ2-5): EAGVAQSPRYKIIEKRQSVAFWCNPISGHATLYWYQQILGQGPKLLIQFQNNGVVDDSQLPKDRFSAERLKGVDSTLKIQPAKLEDSAVYLCASSFGGGGKTQYFGPGTRLLVL.

CDR3 protein: CASSYMDSTSSYEQYV. CDR3 DNA: TGTGCCAGCAGTTACATGGACAGCACCTCCTCCTACGAGCAGTACGTC. The V gene is TRBV6-6, the J gene TRBJ2-7; a weak D match, TRBD1 (6 bases). This CDR3 has 16 residues. Germline V gene lookup returns CDR1 MNHNY and CDR2 SVGAGI (reference sequence). The germline V and J ends were trimmed by 2 bases and 0 bases, with 14 bases remaining between them.

The chain couples TRBV4-1 to TRBJ1-5, with D possibly matching TRBD1 (5 bases). The CDR3 is made up of 16 amino acids. The V gene's germline CDR1 is MGHRA and CDR2 YSYEKL. V was clipped by 0 bases and J by 5 bases, with 14 bases between them. CDR3 sequence reads: CASSQDGGGSYQPQHF. The CDR3 nucleotides are TGCGCCAGCAGCCAAGACGGGGGAGGGAGTTATCAGCCCCAGCATTTT.

The chain recombines TRBV9 with TRBJ1-1, with TRBD1 identical over 9 bases. Germline-derived CDR1 and CDR2 are SGDLS and YYNGEE. There are 15 residues in the CDR3. The ends lost 2 bases at V and 3 bases at J; junction bases unmatched: 5. The CDR3 region has the DNA TGTGCCAGCAGCGTGGGGGACAGGGAGGACACTGAAGCTTTCTTT. Translated, it gives CASSVGDREDTEAFF.